The clone carrying this TCR beta chain was counted only a few times. Its antigen is still unknown. Germline CDR1 and CDR2: MNHEY and SVGEGT. V was clipped by 7 bases and J by 6 bases, with 13 bases between them. The CDR3 loop spans 12 amino acids. The data are from a study of T cells in Graves' hyperthyroidism and ophthalmopathy. Study outcomes and limitations: A model of 13 V-J features distinguished ophthalmopathy from stable hyperthyroidism.

Patients between 18 and 65 years old had hyperthyroidism, newly diagnosed and lasting under 2 months. TCR beta CDR3 sequences were amplified from RNA transcripts. When the TCR CDR3 underwent first-round RT-PCR, the HTBI primer set was used. TCRdb fed the multiplex PCR reads into MiXCR, producing one record per CDR3 protein. In the table there are nearly 750,000 distinct CDR3 sequences, 30% to 40% of which are singletons. Sequences were obtained from blood. The V call is TRBV6-2 or TRBV6-3, the J call TRBJ2-7; the D gene could be TRBD1 or TRBD2 (7 bases each). The receptor was isolated from a woman in her thirties or forties with Graves' hyperthyroidism. The CDR3 region is CASTRGGREQYF. CDR3 sequence (DNA): TGTGCCAGCACCAGGGGGGGCCGCGAGCAGTACTTC.